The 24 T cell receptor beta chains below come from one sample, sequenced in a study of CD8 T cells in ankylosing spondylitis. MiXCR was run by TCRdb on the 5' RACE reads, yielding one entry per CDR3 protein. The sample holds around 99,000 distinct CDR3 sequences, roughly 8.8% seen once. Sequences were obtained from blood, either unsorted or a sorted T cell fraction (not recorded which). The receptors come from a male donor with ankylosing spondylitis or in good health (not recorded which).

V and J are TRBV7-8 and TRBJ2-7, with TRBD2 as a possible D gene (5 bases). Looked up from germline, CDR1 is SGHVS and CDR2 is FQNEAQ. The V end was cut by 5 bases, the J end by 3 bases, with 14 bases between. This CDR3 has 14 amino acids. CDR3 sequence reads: CASSPTAEVYEQYF. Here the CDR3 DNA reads TGTGCCAGCAGCCCGACCGCGGAGGTCTACGAGCAGTACTTC. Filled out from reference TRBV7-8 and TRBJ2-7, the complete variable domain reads GAGVSQSPRYKVAKRGQDVALRCDPISGHVSLFWYQQALGQGPEFLTYFQNEAQLDKSGLPSDRFFAERPEGSVSTLKIQRTQQEDSAVYLCASSPTAEVYEQYFGPGTRLTVT.

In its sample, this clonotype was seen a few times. This CDR3 is CASTPGRNSGNTIYF. The CDR3 DNA is TGTGCCAGCACCCCGGGACGGAACTCTGGAAACACCATATATTTT. The rearrangement joins TRBV12-3 or TRBV12-4 to TRBJ1-3, with D possibly being TRBD1 (5 bases). CDR3 size: 15 residues. V lost 7 bases and J lost 0, with 13 bases in between.

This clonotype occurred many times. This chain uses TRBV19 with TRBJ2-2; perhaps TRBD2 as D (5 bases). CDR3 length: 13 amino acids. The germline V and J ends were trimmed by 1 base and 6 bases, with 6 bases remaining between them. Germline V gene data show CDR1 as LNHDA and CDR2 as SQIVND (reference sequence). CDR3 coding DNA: TGTGCCAGTAGTATAGTACTAGCCGGGGAGCTGTTTTTT. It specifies CASSIVLAGELFF.

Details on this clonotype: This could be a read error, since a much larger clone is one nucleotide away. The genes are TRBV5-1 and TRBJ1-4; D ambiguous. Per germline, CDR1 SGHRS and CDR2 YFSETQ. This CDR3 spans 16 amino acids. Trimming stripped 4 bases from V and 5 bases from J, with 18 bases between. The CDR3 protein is CASSLPYTERNEKLFF. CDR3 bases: TGCGCCAGCAGCCTACCTTATACGGAACGGAATGAAAAACTGTTTTTT.

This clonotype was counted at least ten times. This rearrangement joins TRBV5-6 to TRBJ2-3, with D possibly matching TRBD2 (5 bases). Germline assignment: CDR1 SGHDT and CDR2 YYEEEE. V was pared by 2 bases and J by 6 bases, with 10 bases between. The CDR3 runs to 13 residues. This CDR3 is CASSFGSDDTQYF. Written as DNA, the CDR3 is TGTGCCAGCAGCTTCGGTAGCGACGATACGCAGTATTTT. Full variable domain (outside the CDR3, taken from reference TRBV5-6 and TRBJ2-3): DAGVTQSPTHLIKTRGQQVTLRCSPKSGHDTVSWYQQALGQGPQFIFQYYEEEERQRGNFPDRFSGHQFPNYSSELNVNALLLGDSALYLCASSFGSDDTQYFGPGTRLTVL.

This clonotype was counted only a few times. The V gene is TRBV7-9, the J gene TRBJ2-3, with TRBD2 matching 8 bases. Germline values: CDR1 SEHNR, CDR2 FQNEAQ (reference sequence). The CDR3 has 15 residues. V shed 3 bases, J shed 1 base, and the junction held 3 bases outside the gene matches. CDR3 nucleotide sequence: TGTGCCAGCAGCTTCAGCGGGAGTGGCACAGATACGCAGTATTTT. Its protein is CASSFSGSGTDTQYF.

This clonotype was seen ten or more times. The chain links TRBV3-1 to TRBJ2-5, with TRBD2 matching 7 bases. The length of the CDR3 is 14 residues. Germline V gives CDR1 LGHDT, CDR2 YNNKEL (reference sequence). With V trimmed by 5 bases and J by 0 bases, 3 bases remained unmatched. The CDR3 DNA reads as TGTGCCAGCAGCGCAAGCGGGAACCAAGAGACCCAGTACTTC. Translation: CASSASGNQETQYF.

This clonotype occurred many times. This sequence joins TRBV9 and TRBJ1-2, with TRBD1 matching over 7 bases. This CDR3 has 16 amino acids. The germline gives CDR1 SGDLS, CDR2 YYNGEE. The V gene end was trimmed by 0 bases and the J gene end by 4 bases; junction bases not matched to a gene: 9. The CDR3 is CASSVDAGTALYGYTF. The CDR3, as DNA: TGTGCCAGCAGCGTAGATGCCGGGACAGCCCTCTATGGCTACACCTTC.

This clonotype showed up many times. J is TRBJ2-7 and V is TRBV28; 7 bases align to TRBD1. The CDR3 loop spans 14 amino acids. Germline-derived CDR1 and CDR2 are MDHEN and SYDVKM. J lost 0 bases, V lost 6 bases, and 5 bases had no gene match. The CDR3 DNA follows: TGTGCCAGCAGAAAGAGGGACAGCTCCTACGAGCAGTACTTC. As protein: CASRKRDSSYEQYF.

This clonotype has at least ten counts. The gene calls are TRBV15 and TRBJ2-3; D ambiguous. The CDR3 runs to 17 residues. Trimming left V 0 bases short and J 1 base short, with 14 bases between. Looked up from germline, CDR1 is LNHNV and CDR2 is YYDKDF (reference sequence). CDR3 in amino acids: CATSREAPPDRTDTQYF. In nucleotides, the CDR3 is TGTGCCACCAGCAGAGAAGCCCCACCGGACCGCACAGATACGCAGTATTTT.

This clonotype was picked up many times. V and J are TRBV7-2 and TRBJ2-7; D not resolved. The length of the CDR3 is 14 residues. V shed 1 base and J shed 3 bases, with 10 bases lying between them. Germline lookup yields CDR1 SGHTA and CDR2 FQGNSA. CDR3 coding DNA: TGTGCCAGCAGCTTAGTTCCACACAGCTACGAGCAGTACTTC. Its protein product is CASSLVPHSYEQYF.

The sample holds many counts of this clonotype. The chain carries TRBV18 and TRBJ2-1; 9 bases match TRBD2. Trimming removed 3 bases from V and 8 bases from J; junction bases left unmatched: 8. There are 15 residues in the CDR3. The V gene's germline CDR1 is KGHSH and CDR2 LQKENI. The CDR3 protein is CASSPRRGGIDEQFF. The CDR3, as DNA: TGTGCCAGCTCACCCCGGCGGGGGGGCATCGATGAGCAGTTCTTC.

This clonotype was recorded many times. CDR3 coding DNA: TGCAGTGCTAGAGCGGGGGGGCGAAACACAGATACGCAGTATTTT. Translated: CSARAGGRNTDTQYF. The gene calls are TRBV20-1 and TRBJ2-3; 8 bases fit TRBD2. This CDR3 contains 15 residues. Per germline, CDR1 DFQATT and CDR2 SNEGSKA (reference sequence). Trimming at V came to 1 base and at J to 2 bases, leaving 5 bases not matched to a gene.

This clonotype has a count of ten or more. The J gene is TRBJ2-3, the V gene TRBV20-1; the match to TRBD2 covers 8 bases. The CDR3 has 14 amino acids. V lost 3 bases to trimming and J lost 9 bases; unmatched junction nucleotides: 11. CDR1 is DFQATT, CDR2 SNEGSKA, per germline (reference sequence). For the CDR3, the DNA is TGCAGTGCTAGCCCCCGCGGGGGGTATGACACGCAGTATTTT. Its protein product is CSASPRGGYDTQYF.

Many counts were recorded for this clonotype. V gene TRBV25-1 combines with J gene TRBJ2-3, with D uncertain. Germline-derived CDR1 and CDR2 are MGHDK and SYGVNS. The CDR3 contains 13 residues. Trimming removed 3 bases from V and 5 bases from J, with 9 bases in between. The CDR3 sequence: CASSDFNVDTQYF. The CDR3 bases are TGTGCCAGCAGTGATTTTAATGTAGATACGCAGTATTTT.

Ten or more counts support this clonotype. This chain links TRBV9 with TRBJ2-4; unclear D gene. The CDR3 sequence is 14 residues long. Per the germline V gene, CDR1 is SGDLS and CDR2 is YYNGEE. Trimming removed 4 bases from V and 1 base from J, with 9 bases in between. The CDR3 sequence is CASSLTSAKNIQYF. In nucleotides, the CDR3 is TGTGCCAGCAGCCTCACTTCCGCCAAAAACATTCAGTACTTC.

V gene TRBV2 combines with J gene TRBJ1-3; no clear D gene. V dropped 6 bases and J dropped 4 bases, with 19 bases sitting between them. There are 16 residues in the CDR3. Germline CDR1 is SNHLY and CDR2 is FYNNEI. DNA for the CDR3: TGTGCCAGCAGCGCCACAGAGGGAAGGTCCGGAAACACCATATATTTT. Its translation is CASSATEGRSGNTIYF.

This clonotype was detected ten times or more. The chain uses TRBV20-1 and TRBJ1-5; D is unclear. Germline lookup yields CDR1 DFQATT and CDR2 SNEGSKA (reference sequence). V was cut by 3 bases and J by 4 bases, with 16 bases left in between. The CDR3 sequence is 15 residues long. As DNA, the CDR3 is TGCAGTGCTAGGGCACCTCGGGGAGCAAATCAGCCCCAGCATTTT. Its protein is CSARAPRGANQPQHF.

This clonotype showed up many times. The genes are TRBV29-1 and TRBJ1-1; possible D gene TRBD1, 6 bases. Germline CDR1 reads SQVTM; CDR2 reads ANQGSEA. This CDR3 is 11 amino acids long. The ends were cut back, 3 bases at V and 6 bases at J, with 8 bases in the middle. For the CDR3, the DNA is TGCAGCGTTGAGGGGGGCGCTGAAGCTTTCTTT. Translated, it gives CSVEGGAEAFF.

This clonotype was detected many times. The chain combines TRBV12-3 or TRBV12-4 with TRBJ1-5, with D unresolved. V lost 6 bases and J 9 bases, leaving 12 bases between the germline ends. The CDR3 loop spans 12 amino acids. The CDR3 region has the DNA TGTGCCAGCAGGGAGGGTGATACGCCCCAGCATTTT. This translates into CASREGDTPQHF.

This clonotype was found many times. DNA of the CDR3: TGTGCCAGCAGCGACCCTTCGGCGGGCGGGACAACCTTCGGGGAGCTGTTTTTT. Translating it yields CASSDPSAGGTTFGELFF. The rearrangement uses TRBV25-1 and TRBJ2-2; D assignment may be TRBD1 or TRBD2 (6 bases each). The germline V gene encodes CDR1 MGHDK and CDR2 SYGVNS. The CDR3 runs to 18 residues. Trimming removed 6 bases at V and 7 bases at J, with 27 bases between.

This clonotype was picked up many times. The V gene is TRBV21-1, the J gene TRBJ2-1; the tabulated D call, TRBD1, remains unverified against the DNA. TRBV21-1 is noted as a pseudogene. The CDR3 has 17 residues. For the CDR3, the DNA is TGTGCCAGCAGCAAAGGAACAGGGGCCCATTCCTACAATGAGCAGTTCTTC. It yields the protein CASSKGTGAHSYNEQFF.

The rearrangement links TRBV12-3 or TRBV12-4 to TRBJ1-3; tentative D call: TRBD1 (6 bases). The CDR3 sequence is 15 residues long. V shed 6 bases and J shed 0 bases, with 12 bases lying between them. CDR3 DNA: TGTGCCAGCAGGGGGGCCTATAGCTCTGGAAACACCATATATTTT. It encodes CASRGAYSSGNTIYF.

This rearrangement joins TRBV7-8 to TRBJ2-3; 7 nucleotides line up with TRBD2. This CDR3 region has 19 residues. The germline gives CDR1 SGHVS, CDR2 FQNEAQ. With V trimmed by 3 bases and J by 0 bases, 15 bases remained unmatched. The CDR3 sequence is CASSLWAERGHTSTDTQYF. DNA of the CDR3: TGTGCCAGCAGCTTGTGGGCGGAGCGGGGCCATACTAGCACAGATACGCAGTATTTT.